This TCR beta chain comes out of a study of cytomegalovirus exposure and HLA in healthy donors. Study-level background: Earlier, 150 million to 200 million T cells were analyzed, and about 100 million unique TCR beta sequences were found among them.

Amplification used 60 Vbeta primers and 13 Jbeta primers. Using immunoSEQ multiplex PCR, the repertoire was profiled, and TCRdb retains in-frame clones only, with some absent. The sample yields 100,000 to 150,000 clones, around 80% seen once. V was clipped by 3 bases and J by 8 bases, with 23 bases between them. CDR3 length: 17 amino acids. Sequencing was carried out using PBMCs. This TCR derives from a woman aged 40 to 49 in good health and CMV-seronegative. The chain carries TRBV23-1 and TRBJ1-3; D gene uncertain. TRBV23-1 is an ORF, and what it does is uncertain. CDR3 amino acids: CASSHPEMGSFLDTIYF. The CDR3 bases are TGCGCCAGCAGTCACCCGGAGATGGGTTCTTTTTTGGACACCATATATTTT.